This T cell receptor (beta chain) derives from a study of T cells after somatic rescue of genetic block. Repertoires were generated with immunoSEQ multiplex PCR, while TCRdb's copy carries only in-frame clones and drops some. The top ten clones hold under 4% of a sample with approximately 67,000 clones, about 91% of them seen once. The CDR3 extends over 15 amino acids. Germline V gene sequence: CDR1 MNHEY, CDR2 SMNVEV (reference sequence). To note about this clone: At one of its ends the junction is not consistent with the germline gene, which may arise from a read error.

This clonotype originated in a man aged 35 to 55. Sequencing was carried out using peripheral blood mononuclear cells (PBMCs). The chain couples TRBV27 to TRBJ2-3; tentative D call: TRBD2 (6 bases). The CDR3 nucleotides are TGTGCCAGCAGTATATCGGGCCAAGGGAGGGATACGCAGTATTTT. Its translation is CASSISGQGRDTQYF.